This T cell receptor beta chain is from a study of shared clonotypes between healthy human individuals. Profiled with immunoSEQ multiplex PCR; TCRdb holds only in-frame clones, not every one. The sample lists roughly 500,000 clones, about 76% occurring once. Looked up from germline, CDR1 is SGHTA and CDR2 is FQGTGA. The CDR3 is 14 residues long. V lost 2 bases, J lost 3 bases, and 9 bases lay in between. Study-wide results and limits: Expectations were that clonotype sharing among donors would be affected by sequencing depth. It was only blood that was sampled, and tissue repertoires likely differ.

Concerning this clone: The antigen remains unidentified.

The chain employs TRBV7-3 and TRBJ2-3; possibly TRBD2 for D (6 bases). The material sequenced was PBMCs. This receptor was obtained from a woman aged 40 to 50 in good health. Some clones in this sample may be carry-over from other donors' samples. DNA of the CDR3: TGTGCCAGCAGCTTACGAGGGAGGACAGATACGCAGTATTTT. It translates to CASSLRGRTDTQYF. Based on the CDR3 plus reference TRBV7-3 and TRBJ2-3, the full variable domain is GAGVSQTPSNKVTEKGKYVELRCDPISGHTALYWYRQSLGQGPEFLIYFQGTGAADDSGLPNDRFFAVRPEGSVSTLKIQRTERGDSAVYLCASSLRGRTDTQYFGPGTRLTVL.